This T cell receptor (beta chain) was captured by sequencing in a study of T cell responses to AZD1222 COVID-19 vaccine. Study-wide results and limits: No repertoire was sampled before or during the peak T cell response, only after it. Across the whole spike, CD4 TCRs peaked at regions 160-218 and 743-854. Baseline seropositivity occurred in only a handful of AZD1222 recipients. White British ancestry dominated among donors, who included more females, and clonal diversity was possibly underestimated.

Regarding this clone: The antigen remains unidentified.

This CDR3 comprises 18 residues. After removal of 1 base from V and 5 bases from J, the junction contained 8 bases not matched to a gene. Looked up from germline, CDR1 is LNHDA and CDR2 is SQIVND (reference sequence). Profiled with immunoSEQ multiplex PCR; TCRdb holds only in-frame clones, not every one. The repertoire consists of around 44,000 clones, with 86% occurring once and the leading ten covering approximately 6.5%. The TCR comes from an adult who received the AZD1222 COVID-19 vaccine. J is TRBJ2-1 and V is TRBV19; 13 bases map to TRBD2. This specimen consisted of peripheral blood, obtained 28 days after the second AZD1222 dose. The CDR3 nucleotides are TGTGCCAGTAGTATAGCACTAGCGGGGGGGCTTTACGACAATGAGCAGTTCTTC. Translation: CASSIALAGGLYDNEQFF.